Sequencing of this T cell receptor (beta chain) was carried out in a study of PD-L1 blockade in urothelial cancer. Study conclusions and caveats: Durable-benefit patients showed greater tumor-associated blood clone expansion at 3 weeks.

Germline CDR1 and CDR2: LGHNA and YNFKEQ. The V segment lost 1 base and the J segment 1 base; nucleotides outside the gene matches: 22. The CDR3 length is 22 residues. Time point noted: pretreatment peripheral blood. Every PCR got spiked synthetic TCR analog templates. This table comes from immunoSEQ multiplex PCR, and its TCRdb copy is limited to in-frame clones, with some not included. Of about 70,000 clones in the sample, 85% to 90% were seen once. This clone is a singleton in its sample. The antigen is not known. Sequencing was performed on PBMCs, taken around atezolizumab (anti-PD-L1) treatment. The TCR sequence derives from a man in his sixties or seventies with urothelial cancer. The chain links TRBV4-2 to TRBJ2-5; 9 nucleotides match TRBD2. CDR3 region: CASSQGIRIGSGSVIRQETQYF. CDR3 DNA sequence: TGTGCCAGCAGCCAAGGAATTCGGATTGGTAGCGGGAGTGTAATACGCCAAGAGACCCAGTACTTC.